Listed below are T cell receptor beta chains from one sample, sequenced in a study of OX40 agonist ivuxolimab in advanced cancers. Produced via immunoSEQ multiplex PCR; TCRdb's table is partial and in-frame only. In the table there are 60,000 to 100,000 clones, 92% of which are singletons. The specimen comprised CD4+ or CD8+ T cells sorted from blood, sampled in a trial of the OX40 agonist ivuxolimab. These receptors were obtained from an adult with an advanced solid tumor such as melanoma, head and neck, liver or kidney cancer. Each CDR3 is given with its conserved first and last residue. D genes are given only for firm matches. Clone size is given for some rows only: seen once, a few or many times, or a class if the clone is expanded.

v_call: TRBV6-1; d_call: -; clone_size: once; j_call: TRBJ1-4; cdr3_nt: TGTGCCAGCGAGGGAGCAACTAATGAAAAACTGTTTTTT; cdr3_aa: CASEGATNEKLFF
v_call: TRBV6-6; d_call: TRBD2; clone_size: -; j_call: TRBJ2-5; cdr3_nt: TGTGCCAGCAGTTCGGGGAGACTAGCGGTAGAGACCCAGTACTTC; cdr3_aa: CASSSGRLAVETQYF
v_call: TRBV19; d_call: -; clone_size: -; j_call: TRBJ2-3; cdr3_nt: TGTGCCAGCAATTTCTTTGGCGGCGCCTCAGATACGCAGTATTTT; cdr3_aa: CASNFFGGASDTQYF
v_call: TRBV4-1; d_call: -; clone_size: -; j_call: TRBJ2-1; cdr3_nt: TGCGCCAGCAGCCAAGGTCGGGTTCGGAGCTCCTACAATGAGCAGTTCTTC; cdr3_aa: CASSQGRVRSSYNEQFF
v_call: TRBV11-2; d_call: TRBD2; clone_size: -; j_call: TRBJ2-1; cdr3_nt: TGTGCCAGCAGCTCCCGACTAGCGGGTTACAACAATGAGCAGTTCTTC; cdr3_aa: CASSSRLAGYNNEQFF
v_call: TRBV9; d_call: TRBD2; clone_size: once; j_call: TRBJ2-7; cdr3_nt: TGTGCCAGCAGCACCGGACTAGCGGCAAATGCCTACGAGCAGTACTTC; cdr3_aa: CASSTGLAANAYEQYF
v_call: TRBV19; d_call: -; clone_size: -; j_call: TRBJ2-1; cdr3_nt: TGTGCCAGTAGTATCGGGAACAGCAATGAGCAGTTCTTC; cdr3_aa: CASSIGNSNEQFF
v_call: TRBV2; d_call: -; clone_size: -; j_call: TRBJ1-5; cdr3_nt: TGTGCCAGCAGTTTAGACGGAAATAGCAATCAGCCCCAGCATTTT; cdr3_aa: CASSLDGNSNQPQHF
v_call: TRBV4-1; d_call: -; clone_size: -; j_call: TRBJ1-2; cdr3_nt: TGCGCCAGCAGCCAAGGTGGTGATGGGGCGCTGACCTACACCTTC; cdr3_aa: CASSQGGDGALTYTF
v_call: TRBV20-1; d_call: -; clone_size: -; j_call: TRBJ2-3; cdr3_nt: TGCAGTGCCCCACGGGTAGATACGCAGTATTTT; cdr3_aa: CSAPRVDTQYF
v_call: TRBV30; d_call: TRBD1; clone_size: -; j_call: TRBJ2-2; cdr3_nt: TGTGCCTGGAGGGATATAGGGACAGGGGGCACCGGGGAGCTGTTTTTT; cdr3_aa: CAWRDIGTGGTGELFF
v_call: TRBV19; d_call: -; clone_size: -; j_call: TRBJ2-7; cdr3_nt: TGTGCCAGTAGCCAGAACCTCCAGTCCTACGAGCAGTACTTC; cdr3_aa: CASSQNLQSYEQYF
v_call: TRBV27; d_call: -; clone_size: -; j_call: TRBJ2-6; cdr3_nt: TGTGCCAGCAGTTCCCAGTTGGGCCTCATCCCTGGGGCCAACGTCCTGACTTTC; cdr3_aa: CASSSQLGLIPGANVLTF
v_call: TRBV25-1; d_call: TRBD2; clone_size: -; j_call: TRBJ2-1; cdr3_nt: TGTGCCAGCAGCCGGGCTAGCGGAGCAAACAATGAGCAGTTCTTC; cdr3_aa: CASSRASGANNEQFF
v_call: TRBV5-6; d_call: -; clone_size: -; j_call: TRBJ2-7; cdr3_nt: TGTGCCAGCAGCTTGGAGCGACGGGCCAGGTCCGAGCAGTACTTC; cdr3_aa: CASSLERRARSEQYF
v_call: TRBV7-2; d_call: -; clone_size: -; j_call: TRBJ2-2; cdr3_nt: TGTGCCAGCAGCTTAGGTGGTGGCTTAGGCGGAGCGAACACCGGGGAGCTGTTTTTT; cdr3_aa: CASSLGGGLGGANTGELFF
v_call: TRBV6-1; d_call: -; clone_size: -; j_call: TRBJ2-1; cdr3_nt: TGTGCCAGCAGTGATGAAGCAGGGTTGTACAATGAGCAGTTCTTC; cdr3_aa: CASSDEAGLYNEQFF
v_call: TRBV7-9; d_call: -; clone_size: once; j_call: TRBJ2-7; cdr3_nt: TGTGCCAGCAGCTTAGGGGCAGGGCAATCCTACGAGCAGTACTTC; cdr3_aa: CASSLGAGQSYEQYF
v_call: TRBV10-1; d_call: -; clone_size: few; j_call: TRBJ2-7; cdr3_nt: TGCGCCAGCCCTAGGGGGAGGGCCCACGAGCAGTACTTC; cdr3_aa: CASPRGRAHEQYF
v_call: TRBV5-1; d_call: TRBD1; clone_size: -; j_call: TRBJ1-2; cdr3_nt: TGCGCCAGCAGCATGGGGACAGACCAGGACGGCTATGGCTACACCTTC; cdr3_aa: CASSMGTDQDGYGYTF
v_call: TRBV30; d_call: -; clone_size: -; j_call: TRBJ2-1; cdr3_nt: TGTGCCTGGAGTGAGTGGACCTACAATGAGCAGTTCTTC; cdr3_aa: CAWSEWTYNEQFF
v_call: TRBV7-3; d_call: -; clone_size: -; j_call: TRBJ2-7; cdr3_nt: TGTGCCAGCAGCCGAGCGGAAGGGCGCAACCACGAGCAGTACTTC; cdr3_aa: CASSRAEGRNHEQYF
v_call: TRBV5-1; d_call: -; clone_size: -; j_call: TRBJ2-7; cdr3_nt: TGCGCCAGCAGCCCGGACAGAATTACATCCTACGAGCAGTACTTC; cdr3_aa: CASSPDRITSYEQYF
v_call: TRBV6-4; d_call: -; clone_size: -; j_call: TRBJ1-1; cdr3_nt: TGTGCCAGCAGGGAACAGGGCCAGGGCACTGAAGCTTTCTTT; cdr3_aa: CASREQGQGTEAFF
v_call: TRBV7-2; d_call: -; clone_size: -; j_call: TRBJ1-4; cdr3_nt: TGTGCCAGCAGCTCCCAAAGGTTCAGGGTCCCTAATGAAAAACTGTTTTTT; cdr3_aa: CASSSQRFRVPNEKLFF
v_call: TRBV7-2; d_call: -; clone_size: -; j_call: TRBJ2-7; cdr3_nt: TGTGCCAGCAGCTTAGATAGACTAGAAGAGCAGTACTTC; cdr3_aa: CASSLDRLEEQYF
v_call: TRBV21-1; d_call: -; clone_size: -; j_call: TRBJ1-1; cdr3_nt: TGTGCCAGCAGCACCCCCGGGACGGGGAGCACTGAAGCTTTCTTT; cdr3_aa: CASSTPGTGSTEAFF
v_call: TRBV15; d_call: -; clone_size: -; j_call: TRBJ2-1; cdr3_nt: TGTGCCACCAGCAGAGATCGCGGAGAGCAGTTCTTC; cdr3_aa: CATSRDRGEQFF
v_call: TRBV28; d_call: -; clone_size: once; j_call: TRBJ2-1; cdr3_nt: TGTGCCAGCAGTTTTCGCCGGCAGGGTGGTAATGAGCAGTTCTTC; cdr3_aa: CASSFRRQGGNEQFF
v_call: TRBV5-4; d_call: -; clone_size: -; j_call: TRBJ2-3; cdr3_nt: TGTGCCAGCAGCTTGACAGGGTCTGTGAATACGCAGTATTTT; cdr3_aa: CASSLTGSVNTQYF
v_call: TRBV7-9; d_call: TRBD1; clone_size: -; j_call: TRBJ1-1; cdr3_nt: TGTGCCAGCAGCTTAGTGGGACAGGGGGCTTCTGAAGCTTTCTTT; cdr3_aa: CASSLVGQGASEAFF
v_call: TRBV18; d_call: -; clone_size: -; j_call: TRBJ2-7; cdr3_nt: TGTGCCAGCTCACTCGGGACGGACTACGAGCAGTACTTC; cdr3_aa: CASSLGTDYEQYF
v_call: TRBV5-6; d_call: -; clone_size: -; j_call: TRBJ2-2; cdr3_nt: TGTGCCAGCAGGACAGCCTCGAACACCGGGGAGCTGTTTTTT; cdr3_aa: CASRTASNTGELFF
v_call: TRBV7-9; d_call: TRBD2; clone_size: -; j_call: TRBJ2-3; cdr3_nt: TGTGCCAGCAGCTTCAGCAGTAGCGGGAGTAGGGATACGCAGTATTTT; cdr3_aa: CASSFSSSGSRDTQYF
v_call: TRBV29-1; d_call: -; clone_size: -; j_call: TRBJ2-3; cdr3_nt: TGCAGCGTGGCGGGGGCGGAGACCTTATCAGATACGCAGTATTTT; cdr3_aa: CSVAGAETLSDTQYF
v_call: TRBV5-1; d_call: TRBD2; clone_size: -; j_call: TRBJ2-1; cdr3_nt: TGCGCCAGCAGCTTTCGTGGACTAGCGGGAGTTGATGAGCAGTTCTTC; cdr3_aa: CASSFRGLAGVDEQFF
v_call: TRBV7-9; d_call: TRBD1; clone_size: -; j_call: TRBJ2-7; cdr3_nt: TGTGCCAGCAGCTTCCGGGACAGGTTCTACGAGCAGTACTTC; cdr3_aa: CASSFRDRFYEQYF
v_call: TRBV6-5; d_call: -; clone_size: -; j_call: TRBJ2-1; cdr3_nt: TGTGCCAGCCGAAGGACCTACAATGAGCAGTTCTTC; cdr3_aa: CASRRTYNEQFF
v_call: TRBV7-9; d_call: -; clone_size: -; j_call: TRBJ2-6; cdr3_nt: TGTGCCAGGGGCGGGGAAATCGCTGGGGCCAACGTCCTGACTTTC; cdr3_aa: CARGGEIAGANVLTF
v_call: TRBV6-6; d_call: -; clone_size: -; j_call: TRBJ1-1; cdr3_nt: TGTGCCAGCAGTTACTCGAGACTGAACACTGAAGCTTTCTTT; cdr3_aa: CASSYSRLNTEAFF
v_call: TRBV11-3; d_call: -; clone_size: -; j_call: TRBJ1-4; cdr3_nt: TGTGCCAGCAGCTTAGCGGTTAGCGGGGTCGGCGATGAAAAACTGTTTTTT; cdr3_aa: CASSLAVSGVGDEKLFF
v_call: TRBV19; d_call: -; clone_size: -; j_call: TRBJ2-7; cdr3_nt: TGTGCCAGTGCCCCAAAAGGGGGAGTTCTGCCAGGATTACCTGAAGAGCAGTACTTC; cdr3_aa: CASAPKGGVLPGLPEEQYF
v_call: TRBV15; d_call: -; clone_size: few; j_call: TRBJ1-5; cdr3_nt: TGTGCCACCAGCAGAGATGCGTCAGGGAATCAGCCCCAGCATTTT; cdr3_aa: CATSRDASGNQPQHF
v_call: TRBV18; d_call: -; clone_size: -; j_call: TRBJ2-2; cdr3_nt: TGTGCCAGCTCGCCGGCTAGAAGTGGGGGCACCGGGGAGCTGTTTTTT; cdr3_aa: CASSPARSGGTGELFF
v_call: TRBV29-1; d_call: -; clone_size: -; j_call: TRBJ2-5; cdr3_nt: TGCAGCGTTGATAATTGGGTGCGCCAAGAGACCCAGTACTTC; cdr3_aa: CSVDNWVRQETQYF
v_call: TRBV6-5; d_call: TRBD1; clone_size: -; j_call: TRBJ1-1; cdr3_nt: TGTGCCAGCAGCACCACCCGAACAGGGGCTCCAGCTTTCTTT; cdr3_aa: CASSTTRTGAPAFF
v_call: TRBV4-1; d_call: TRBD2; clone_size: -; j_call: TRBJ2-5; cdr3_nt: TGCGCCAGCAGCCAATCTGGGACTAGCGTAGAGACCCAGTACTTC; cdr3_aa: CASSQSGTSVETQYF
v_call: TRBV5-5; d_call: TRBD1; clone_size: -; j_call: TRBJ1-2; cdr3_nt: TGTGCCAGCAGCTTGGATTATCGGACAGGGGCAACGAACTATGGCTACACCTTC; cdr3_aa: CASSLDYRTGATNYGYTF
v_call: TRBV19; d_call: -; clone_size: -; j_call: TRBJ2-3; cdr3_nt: TGTGCCAGTAGTATAGCTGAAGGACCCACAGATACGCAGTATTTT; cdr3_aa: CASSIAEGPTDTQYF
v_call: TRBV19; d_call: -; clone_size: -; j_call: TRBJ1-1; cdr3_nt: TGTGCCAGTAGTACCCACGAGGGGAGCACTGAAGCTTTCTTT; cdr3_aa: CASSTHEGSTEAFF
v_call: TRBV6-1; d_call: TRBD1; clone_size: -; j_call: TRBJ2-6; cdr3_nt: TGTGCCGGAGCAGGGGGTTCTGGGGCCAACGTCCTGACTTTC; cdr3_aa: CAGAGGSGANVLTF
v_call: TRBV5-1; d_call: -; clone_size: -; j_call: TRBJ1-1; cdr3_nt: TGCGCCAGCAGCTTTAGATCAGGGGTGGTAGTTGCCACTGAAGCTTTCTTT; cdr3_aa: CASSFRSGVVVATEAFF
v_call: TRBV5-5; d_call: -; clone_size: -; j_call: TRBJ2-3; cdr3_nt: TGTGCCAGCAGCTTGGACCTAGCGATTGGGGCAGATACGCAGTATTTT; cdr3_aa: CASSLDLAIGADTQYF
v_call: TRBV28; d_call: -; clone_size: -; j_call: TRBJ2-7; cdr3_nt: TGTGCCAGCAGTCCCCCGCGGGGAGGGGGCGGCGAGCAGTACTTC; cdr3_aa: CASSPPRGGGGEQYF
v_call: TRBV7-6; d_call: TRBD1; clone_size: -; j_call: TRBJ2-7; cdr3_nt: TGTGCCAGCAGCCAGACAGGGTACGAGCAGTACTTC; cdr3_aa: CASSQTGYEQYF